This TCR beta chain was found in a study of control samples from healthy donors and cancer patients. Data came from immunoSEQ multiplex PCR; TCRdb stores just in-frame clones and leaves some out. The sample records about 140,000 clones, approximately 91% being singletons. The V and J ends lost 10 bases and 6 bases respectively, with 12 bases between them. This CDR3 has 12 residues. The V gene's germline CDR1 is KGHDR and CDR2 SFDVKD. The clonotype was recovered from a woman between 25 and 40 years old in good health. This chain connects TRBV24-1 to TRBJ2-1; D is unresolved. The sample was blood. CDR3 sequence (DNA): TGTGCCACTAAAAACGACCTCAATGAGCAGTTCTTC. Amino acid sequence: CATKNDLNEQFF.